The sequence of this T cell receptor beta chain was determined in a study of shared clonotypes between healthy human individuals (dated by TCRdb to between 2020 and 2021). Looking at the study overall: Three men and a couple of women, aged 18 to 49 years, made up the cohort. Per donor, three plates each were used for CD4 naive and CD4 memory, two for CD8 naive, and one for CD8 memory. The study deeply sequenced blood TCR repertoires of five healthy adults to estimate repertoire size and the extent of clonotype sharing between individuals. Different laboratories and diverse techniques were used to prepare libraries and sequence TCR repertoires, to increase sequencing depth and limit assay-specific biases. Leukapheresis yielded between about 0.9 and 10 billion PBMCs per donor. The investigation overall reported the following: Based on pairwise subsampling, the degree of clonotype sharing among donors was expected to be affected by sequencing depth. Naive subsets generally had larger estimated clonotype richness than memory subsets did. Because the study included only a small number of donors, the genetic and exposure-history diversity represented was limited. Sampling was restricted to blood, and TCR repertoires in tissues likely differ from the TCR repertoires found in blood. Approximately 4.8% of naive CD4, 3.5% of naive CD8, around 2.3% of memory CD4, and around 0.4% of memory CD8 clonotypes were shared across a few donors. Compared with non-shared clonotypes, clonotypes shared by all four sorted-subset donors had higher generation probabilities. Incomplete sequencing was indicated by rarefaction of sorted-subset datasets, despite the large sequencing depth.

The CDR3 sequence holds 15 residues, the cysteine and phenylalanine included. Only the CDR3 region is kept as DNA, spanning 45 bases read in frame from base 1. Reading the germline V gene gives CDR1 SGHRS and CDR2 YFSETQ. Relative to germline, V is missing 6 bases and J is missing 1 base, with 8 bases of the junction outside any gene match. The donors were healthy, HIV-negative adults with no recently reported acute infections or vaccinations. Every donor was a Caucasian adult living in Nashville, Tennessee, USA. CD4+ T cells were enriched by magnetic negative selection; naive cells were then positively selected on CD45RA, and the negative fraction formed the memory subset. Blood was obtained by leukapheresis, after which PBMCs were separated by Ficoll-Histopaque density gradient centrifugation and cryopreserved in liquid nitrogen vapor phase. Analytical flow cytometry was used to check the purity and quantity of each magnetically sorted T cell population. From each sorted fraction, genomic DNA was isolated and quantified by UV absorbance on a Nanodrop 2000c.

On this clone: Its antigen is still unknown. Per-base quality was not reported, and no clone a single base away is much larger than it.

TCR CDR3 regions were amplified from genomic DNA by multiplex PCR using the deep immunoSEQ assay. For each cell subset, the extracted genomic DNA was distributed evenly across all wells of several immunoSEQ 96-well plates, and each plate served as one replicate. Each replicate PCR for sorted subsets received roughly 200 ng genomic DNA, equal to roughly 30,000 T cell genomes. The purified libraries were quantified using a Qubit 3.0 fluorometer, sized with a Bioanalyzer 2100, and then quantified again using the KAPA Library Quantification kit. Every immunoSEQ 96-well plate was sequenced on a separate single-read 150-cycle Illumina NextSeq 550 flow cell. On the authors' methods: Because only junctional sequences without quality scores were contained in the immunoSEQ output, filtering matching that applied to full-length reads could not be performed. To assign V/J genes and CDR3, sequences were annotated against IMGT germline references using PyIR, a Python wrapper for IgBLAST v1.9. Any read was removed if the V/J assignment was weak (E-value above 1e-6), the CDR3 was missing, or the read contained stop codons, out-of-frame junctions, or ambiguous translated residues. V3J clonotypes were defined by identical inferred V gene, J gene, and CDR3 amino acid sequence. To compute the percentage overlap between repertoires, the number of shared unique clonotypes was divided by the size of the smaller repertoire. RTK rarefaction, the Chao1 estimator, and Recon v2.1 estimates of unobserved clonotypes were used to assess repertoire richness. OLGA was used to compute generation probabilities for all TCRbeta clonotypes that the gDNA method yielded from a handful of donors. Here the immuneACCESS table is served through TCRdb, limited to in-frame sequences with V and J called. Missing clones are a known gap in these copies; in checked studies unresolved V genes cover under half, and the rest lacks a known reason. The V and J calls and clone size are taken from that table; D and trimming were inferred from the DNA. The sample has around 2.1 million clones on record, 90% to 97% of them singletons. More than 0.1% of the sample goes to the ten largest clones.

The TCR sequence derives from a man aged 18 to 30 in good health. Material for sequencing was naive CD4+ T cells sorted from blood. Explained via the paper, the cell subset or site label denotes: CD45RA+ positively selected. Recombination linked TRBV5-1 to TRBJ2-3, and TRBD2 matches 7 of the central bases. The bases are TGCGCCAGCACCCACGGACGGGGGGGCACAGATACGCAGTATTTT. Protein translation: CASTHGRGGTDTQYF.